This TCR beta chain was recorded in a study of cytotoxic CD8 clonotypes in ibrutinib-treated CLL (dated by TCRdb to the early 2020s). Regarding the study in general: The cohort had around twelve relapsed/refractory and around 15 treatment-naive patients; some 17 were IGHV unmutated. Partial responses were observed in roughly 25 patients and complete responses in 2; after a median follow-up of around 68 months, remission was maintained in approximately 15 patients and progression was observed in some twelve. Samples at response were collected after a median of about twelve months of treatment, with a range of roughly 6 to 36 months. On average, each sample had approximately 250,000 productive templates and 96,000 or so productive rearrangements. Longitudinal samples were obtainable from about 30% of the roughly 86 participants in the trial. Cryopreserved peripheral blood mononuclear cells were obtained prior to treatment, at the time of response, and at either disease progression or sustained remission. All remission and progressive disease samples were collected while patients were still receiving ibrutinib. General conclusions and limits of the study: Public clonotypes were rare and either shrank or stayed stable during treatment, and the rise in clonality at ibrutinib response reflected expansion of private clonotypes. Baseline clonality exceeded that of age-matched healthy donors and correlated strongly with circulating CD8+ T-cell counts. At ibrutinib response clonality went up, during sustained remission it held steady, and at progression it dropped back toward baseline. Sampling times were not matched between patients in sustained remission and patients whose disease was progressing, and lymph node repertoires were not examined.

About this clone itself: The specificity of this receptor is unknown. No much larger clonotype is one base removed from it; base qualities were not supplied.

The goal of deep resolution MiSeq sequencing was a depth between 1 in 1 million and 1 in 200,000 T cells, and coverage averaged 10x per clonotype. The immunoSEQ hsTCRB Kit was used to generate the TCR beta libraries. For the original study's pipeline: ImmunoSEQ Data Assistant and ImmunoSEQ Analyzer were used for data analysis, and V, D and J genes were assigned according to IMGT definitions. Clonality was computed as one minus normalized Shannon entropy of productive rearrangement frequencies, ranging from 0 to 1. Only overrepresented clonotypes making up at least 0.05% of each patient's repertoire were included in the public clonotype analysis. Approximately 14 age-matched healthy donor repertoires from immuneACCESS served as clonality controls. The immuneACCESS repertoire file appears here via TCRdb, limited to in-frame rearrangements. These files lack a portion of the clones; in checked studies, under half of the deficit traces to unresolved V genes, and the cause of the others is not known. V, J and clone size are those of that table, while D and trimming were read from the DNA. The sample table lists over 100,000 clones, over 75% of them with a count of one. The top ten constitute roughly 2% of the sample.

Read against the paper, the sample's time point label means: roughly 23 months on ibrutinib. For TCR beta library preparation, roughly 2 micrograms of genomic DNA were extracted from the cryopreserved PBMCs. High-throughput TCR beta sequencing was performed on longitudinal blood samples from CLL patients receiving ibrutinib monotherapy. The patients took part in an open-label, single-center phase 2 trial of ibrutinib monotherapy. The clonotype originates from a human donor with chronic lymphocytic leukemia. Sequencing was performed on PBMCs, taken after 24 months of ibrutinib treatment.

Here is the DNA: TGTGCCAGCAGCTTATCCGGGACCCCCAGGGACACTGAAGCTTTCTTT. Its protein is CASSLSGTPRDTEAFF. The sequence links TRBV5-5 to TRBJ1-1, with TRBD1 perhaps the D gene, on 5 matching bases. Trimming removed 2 bases from V and 3 bases from J, leaving 17 bases between the germline ends. The germline V gene (reference sequence) specifies SGHKS as CDR1 and YYEKEE as CDR2. The CDR3 goes from the cysteine to the phenylalanine over 16 residues. Only the CDR3 region is kept as DNA, spanning 48 bases read in frame from base 1. With the portions outside the CDR3 filled from the reference TRBV5-5 and TRBJ1-1 genes, the complete variable region becomes DAGVTQSPTHLIKTRGQQVTLRCSPISGHKSVSWYQQVLGQGPQFIFQYYEKEERGRGNFPDRFSARQFPNYSSELNVNALLLGDSALYLCASSLSGTPRDTEAFFGQGTRLTVV.